These 30 T cell receptor beta chains were all obtained from the same sample, sequenced in a study of response to subunit inactivated influenza vaccine. TCRdb processed the RT-PCR reads anew with MiXCR; each CDR3 protein has one entry. The sample shows 200,000 to 250,000 distinct CDR3 sequences, about 12% of them seen only once. Sequencing was performed on non-naive T cells sorted from PBMCs, taken roughly 2 weeks before vaccination. All receptors derive from a man aged 45-65 years who received an inactivated influenza vaccine.

This clonotype came up many times. The chain couples TRBV10-3 to TRBJ2-2, with D possibly matching TRBD2 (5 bases). Germline CDR1 reads ENHRY; CDR2 reads SYGVKD. The length of the CDR3 is 15 residues. Trimming stripped 10 bases from V and 1 base from J, with 16 bases between. CDR3 sequence (DNA): TGTGCCACGATAAGGGAGTTATTGAACACCGGGGAGCTGTTTTTT. It is translated as CATIRELLNTGELFF.

The chain recombines TRBV19 with TRBJ2-5; D unresolved. Germline lookup yields CDR1 LNHDA and CDR2 SQIVND (reference sequence). This CDR3 has 14 amino acids. The V end lost 6 bases, the J end lost 1 base, and 12 bases lay between the germline ends. CDR3 loop: CASSNPTLQETQYF. In DNA, the CDR3 is TGTGCCAGTAGCAATCCGACCCTCCAAGAGACCCAGTACTTC.

This clonotype was detected many times. The chain recombines TRBV12-3 or TRBV12-4 with TRBJ2-3; no definite D call. V gave up 7 bases and J gave up 6 bases, with 14 bases separating them. The CDR3 totals 13 residues. The CDR3 bases are TGTGCCAGCAATGACGCCCCGAGCGATACGCAGTATTTT. Its protein is CASNDAPSDTQYF.

This clonotype was seen at least ten times. The rearrangement joins TRBV24-1 to TRBJ2-1; 12 bases match TRBD2. This CDR3 comprises 17 residues. Germline values: CDR1 KGHDR, CDR2 SFDVKD. After removal of 3 bases from V and 6 bases from J, the junction contained 8 bases not matched to a gene. CDR3 sequence (DNA): TGTGCCACCAGTGATAACTCCCCGGGACTAGCGGGCAATGAGCAGTTCTTC. Protein: CATSDNSPGLAGNEQFF.

This clonotype was recorded a few times. The rearrangement uses TRBV29-1 and TRBJ2-2; 8 bases are shared with TRBD1. The junction had 8 bases not matched to a gene; V was cut back by 5 bases and J by 3 bases. The CDR3 loop spans 15 amino acids. Germline V gene lookup returns CDR1 SQVTM and CDR2 ANQGSEA. The CDR3 protein is CSVLQRQGYTGELFF. CDR3 nucleotide sequence: TGCAGCGTTTTACAAAGACAGGGGTACACCGGGGAGCTGTTTTTT.

This chain uses TRBV4-2 with TRBJ1-1; 7 bases are a match to TRBD1. The length of the CDR3 is 15 residues. Germline lookup yields CDR1 LGHNA and CDR2 YNFKEQ. V dropped 0 bases and J dropped 6; count of bases not matched to a gene: 7. The CDR3 bases are TGTGCCAGCAGCCAAGATCAGGACAGGTTCGCTGAAGCTTTCTTT. Amino acids: CASSQDQDRFAEAFF.

This clonotype was seen more than once but under ten times. The chain uses TRBV15 and TRBJ2-1; 9 positions match TRBD1. V shed 0 bases, J shed 10 bases, and the junction held 4 bases outside the gene matches. There are 14 residues in the CDR3. Germline V gives CDR1 LNHNV, CDR2 YYDKDF (reference sequence). The CDR3 nucleotides are TGTGCCACCAGCAGAGATCAGGGGACAGGGGAGCAGTTCTTC. Protein product: CATSRDQGTGEQFF.

This clonotype was seen only a few times. The V gene is TRBV28, the J gene TRBJ2-5, with a weak D call TRBD2 (6 bases). Between the trimmed V and J ends, which lost 0 bases and 1 base, there was a span of 12 bases. Looked up from germline, CDR1 is MDHEN and CDR2 is SYDVKM. This CDR3 spans 16 amino acids. The CDR3 DNA follows: TGTGCCAGCAGTTTATGGTTGGGACTTATCCAAGAGACCCAGTACTTC. This sequence encodes CASSLWLGLIQETQYF.

The CDR3 here is CASSPPGVDSPLHF. CDR3 in DNA: TGTGCCAGCTCACCACCGGGGGTTGATTCACCCCTCCACTTT. The J gene is TRBJ1-6, the V gene TRBV18; tentatively, D is TRBD1 (5 bases). CDR1 KGHSH and CDR2 LQKENI come from the germline V gene. This CDR3 region has 14 residues. V gave up 0 bases and J gave up 8 bases, with 8 bases separating them.

In this sample, this clonotype turned up many times. This CDR3 is CASSQDRGGTGELFF. The CDR3 DNA reads as TGTGCCAGCAGTCAGGACAGGGGAGGAACCGGGGAGCTGTTTTTT. The chain links TRBV25-1 to TRBJ2-2; 9 bases are shared with TRBD1. The CDR3 has 15 amino acids. The V and J ends lost 5 bases and 5 bases, in that order; junction bases with no gene match: 6. Germline V gives CDR1 MGHDK, CDR2 SYGVNS.

This clonotype was picked up a small number of times. The V gene is TRBV4-1, the J gene TRBJ1-2, with D uncertain. V dropped 1 base and J dropped 4 bases, with 13 bases sitting between them. Germline V gene sequence: CDR1 MGHRA, CDR2 YSYEKL. There are 15 residues in the CDR3. CDR3 residues: CASSQVSAVSYGYTF. DNA for the CDR3: TGCGCCAGCAGCCAAGTATCTGCCGTAAGCTATGGCTACACCTTC.

This clonotype was detected only a few times. This rearrangement joins TRBV19 to TRBJ2-1; maybe TRBD1 (5 bases). Trimming shortened V by 8 bases and J by 6 bases, and 11 bases separated the two germline ends. CDR3 size: 12 residues. CDR1 is LNHDA and CDR2 is SQIVND in the germline V gene (reference sequence). The CDR3 is CASAPQGNEQFF. CDR3 coding DNA: TGTGCCAGTGCTCCCCAGGGCAATGAGCAGTTCTTC.

This chain uses TRBV4-3 with TRBJ2-2; maybe TRBD2 (6 bases). Germline V CDR1 and CDR2: LGHNA, YSLEER. The length of the CDR3 is 14 residues. Trimming pared 5 bases from V and 3 bases from J, leaving 10 bases between. CDR3 residues: CASSAGRYTGELFF. The CDR3 coding sequence is TGCGCCAGCAGCGCAGGGAGGTACACCGGGGAGCTGTTTTTT.

This clonotype showed up just a few times. The chain carries TRBV5-4 and TRBJ2-1; D remains unclear. CDR3 size: 14 residues. Trimming removed 2 bases from V and 7 bases from J, with 13 bases in between. Looked up from germline, CDR1 is SGHNT and CDR2 is YYREEE (reference sequence). The CDR3 nucleotides are TGTGCCAGCAGCTTCCAACAGACATTTAATGAGCAGTTCTTC. Its protein product is CASSFQQTFNEQFF.

The V and J genes are TRBV6-2 or TRBV6-3 and TRBJ2-2, with TRBD2 matching 11 bases. Germline loops: CDR1 MNHEY, CDR2 SVGEGT. The length of the CDR3 is 17 residues. The V gene end was trimmed by 0 bases and the J gene end by 6 bases; junction bases not matched to a gene: 6. CDR3 nucleotide sequence: TGTGCCAGCAGTTACTCCCTAGCGGGGGGTTCGTCCGGGGAGCTGTTTTTT. Residues: CASSYSLAGGSSGELFF.

V and J are TRBV10-3 and TRBJ2-1; D is possibly TRBD2 (6 bases). This CDR3 contains 13 residues. The V gene lost 8 bases and the J gene lost 3 bases, with 11 bases spanning the gap. From germline, CDR1 is ENHRY and CDR2 SYGVKD. The CDR3 DNA is TGTGCCATCGGGCGGGATCTCTACAATGAGCAGTTCTTC. This codes for CAIGRDLYNEQFF.

This clonotype has more than one count but fewer than ten. The chain carries TRBV19 and TRBJ1-5, with a weak D call TRBD1 (6 bases). The CDR3 is made up of 16 amino acids. V lost 5 bases and J lost 5, with 19 bases in between. Germline V gene lookup returns CDR1 LNHDA and CDR2 SQIVND (reference sequence). The CDR3 is CASSHRIGTRDQPQHF. CDR3 nucleotide sequence: TGTGCCAGTAGTCACCGTATCGGGACACGGGATCAGCCCCAGCATTTT.

This clonotype was recorded only once. J is TRBJ2-3 and V is TRBV7-6, with TRBD2 matching over 10 bases. The CDR3 is 15 residues long. V lost 7 bases and J lost 4; bases outside the gene matches: 8. The V gene's germline CDR1 is SGHVS and CDR2 FNYEAQ. CDR3 in DNA: TGTGCCAGCACGCCAAGGGGGACTAGCGCAGATACGCAGTATTTT. Encoded protein: CASTPRGTSADTQYF.

This clonotype was observed a few times. The chain employs TRBV7-9 and TRBJ2-7; D remains ambiguous. The CDR3 totals 15 residues. V lost 1 base, J lost 0 bases, and 10 bases lay in between. Germline values: CDR1 SEHNR, CDR2 FQNEAQ (reference sequence). The CDR3 reads CASSLGGGSSYEQYF. The CDR3 DNA is TGTGCCAGCAGCTTAGGGGGTGGCAGCTCCTACGAGCAGTACTTC.

Note on this clonotype: Germline is not matched at one junction end, which may reflect a read error. The rearrangement uses TRBV20-1 and TRBJ2-7; 8 bases agree with TRBD2. Germline loops: CDR1 DFQATT, CDR2 SNEGSKA (reference sequence). The CDR3 totals 15 residues. The CDR3 loop is CSAREGRGLGHEQYF. The CDR3 region has the DNA TGCAGCGCTAGAGAGGGCAGGGGACTAGGGCACGAGCAGTACTTC.

This clonotype occurred a few times. The chain employs TRBV28 and TRBJ1-3, with D perhaps matching TRBD1 (6 bases). This CDR3 spans 14 amino acids. The germline V and J ends were trimmed by 4 bases and 2 bases, with 9 bases remaining between them. Germline V lookup: CDR1 MDHEN, CDR2 SYDVKM. The CDR3 DNA is TGTGCCAGCAGTTCACAGGGAACTGGAAACACCATATATTTT. This encodes CASSSQGTGNTIYF.

This clonotype has a handful of counts. The rearrangement joins TRBV4-3 to TRBJ2-5; 13 bases line up with TRBD2. Germline CDR1 and CDR2: LGHNA and YSLEER. The CDR3 has 16 residues. The trim removed 6 bases at V and 4 bases at J, leaving 8 bases unmatched. The CDR3 DNA is TGCGCCAGCAGTCCGAAAACTAGCGGGGGGGGAGAGACCCAGTACTTC. Protein: CASSPKTSGGGETQYF.

This clonotype was observed at least ten times. This chain joins TRBV12-3 or TRBV12-4 and TRBJ2-7; possibly TRBD1 for D (7 bases). This CDR3 has 14 residues. Trimming cost V 6 bases and J 5 bases, with 17 bases left between them. CDR3 loop: CASSPLGGGDEQYF. As DNA, the CDR3 is TGTGCCAGCAGCCCCTTAGGAGGGGGCGACGAGCAGTACTTC.

The table lists this clonotype with many counts. This chain joins TRBV7-8 and TRBJ1-5; TRBD1 matches at 9 bases. Trimming cost V 4 bases and J 4 bases; bases outside gene matches: 2. Germline V CDR1 and CDR2: SGHVS, FQNEAQ. The CDR3 sequence is 14 residues long. In DNA, the CDR3 is TGTGCCAGCAGCTGGGGACAGGGTAATCAGCCCCAGCATTTT. Translation gives CASSWGQGNQPQHF.

This clonotype was counted between two and nine times. The chain has TRBV10-3 and TRBJ2-5; TRBD1 agrees at 9 bases. CDR3 length equals 13 residues. Germline V lookup: CDR1 ENHRY, CDR2 SYGVKD. Trimming at V came to 7 bases and at J to 2 bases, leaving 2 bases not matched to a gene. This CDR3 is CAIKGQGQETQYF. CDR3 bases: TGTGCCATCAAGGGACAGGGACAAGAGACCCAGTACTTC.

This clonotype came up a few times. This chain links TRBV6-5 with TRBJ1-1; no definite D call. The CDR3 contains 16 residues. Trimming removed 0 bases from V and 1 base from J, with 12 bases in between. Germline assignment: CDR1 MNHEY and CDR2 SVGAGI. DNA for the CDR3: TGTGCCAGCAGTTACTCGTGGATCGAAGAGAACACTGAAGCTTTCTTT. Translation: CASSYSWIEENTEAFF.

The sample holds many counts of this clonotype. The chain carries TRBV5-5 and TRBJ1-2, with 9 bases lining up with TRBD1. The CDR3 runs to 15 residues. The germline V gene encodes CDR1 SGHKS and CDR2 YYEKEE (reference sequence). Trimming removed 4 bases from V and 4 bases from J; junction bases left unmatched: 8. The DNA for the CDR3 is TGTGCCAGCAGCCCGGGACAGGGCCGGAGCTATGGCTACACCTTC. This translates into CASSPGQGRSYGYTF.

This clonotype was counted between two and nine times. The rearrangement links TRBV28 to TRBJ2-3; TRBD2 matches at 7 bases. The CDR3 spans 16 residues. V shed 5 bases and J 0 bases; nucleotides not matched to a gene: 8. Germline V gene sequence: CDR1 MDHEN, CDR2 SYDVKM. This chain's CDR3 is CASSTTWTRSTDTQYF. The CDR3 region has the DNA TGTGCCAGCAGTACGACATGGACTAGGAGCACAGATACGCAGTATTTT. The full variable domain, completed using reference TRBV28 and TRBJ2-3, is DVKVTQSSRYLVKRTGEKVFLECVQDMDHENMFWYRQDPGLGLRLIYFSYDVKMKEKGDIPEGYSVSREKKERFSLILESASTNQTSMYLCASSTTWTRSTDTQYFGPGTRLTVL.

With regard to this clonotype: At one end the junction does not follow the germline gene, possibly because of a read error. The chain joins TRBV7-9 to TRBJ2-2; either TRBD1 or TRBD2 may supply D (6 bases each). The germline V gene has CDR1 SEHNR and CDR2 FQNEAQ (reference sequence). CDR3 length equals 15 residues. The CDR3 spells CASSFDGQFTGGLFF. As DNA, the CDR3 is TGTGCCAGCAGCTTCGACGGACAGTTCACCGGGGGGCTGTTTTTT.

As to this clonotype: The DNA is left out, because the CDR3 cannot be placed on it with certainty; the CDR3 is given as TCRdb lists it. The chain joins TRBV12-3 or TRBV12-4 to TRBJ2-7; the table's D call TRBD2 went unverified against the DNA. Inclusive of both ends, the CDR3 amounts to 15 amino acids. The CDR3 is CASSTSGTSGNEQYF.